These 20 T cell receptor beta chains share one sample of origin, sequenced in a study of shared clonotypes between healthy human individuals. Profiled with immunoSEQ multiplex PCR; TCRdb holds only in-frame clones, not every one. The sample consists of a few million clones, around 95% of them appearing once. Sequencing input: naive CD4+ T cells sorted from blood. Noted subset: CD45RA+ positively selected. The receptors come from a man in his late teens or twenties in good health.

The CDR3 DNA is TGTGCCATCCCAGGGACTAGCGGAGTTAGCACAGATACGCAGTATTTT. This gives the protein CAIPGTSGVSTDTQYF. The genes are TRBV5-4 and TRBJ2-3; TRBD2 matches at 11 bases. The length of the CDR3 is 16 residues. Germline CDR1 SGHNT, CDR2 YYREEE (reference sequence). Trimming at V came to 9 bases and at J to 0 bases, leaving 9 bases not matched to a gene.

With respect to this clone: Within the sample, other DNA sequences also encode this same CDR3. This sequence joins TRBV6-5 and TRBJ1-1, with D possibly matching TRBD1 (6 bases). V dropped 2 bases and J dropped 5 bases, with 9 bases sitting between them. This CDR3 comprises 13 residues. The germline gives CDR1 MNHEY, CDR2 SVGAGI. The CDR3 protein is CASSYGQGTEAFF. The CDR3 DNA sequence: TGTGCCAGCAGTTACGGGCAGGGGACTGAAGCTTTCTTT.

The chain employs TRBV28 and TRBJ2-5; D gene ambiguous. The V end was cut by 7 bases, the J end by 1 base, with 7 bases between. This CDR3 spans 12 amino acids. Germline-derived CDR1 and CDR2 are MDHEN and SYDVKM. This CDR3 reads CASTTIQETQYF. In DNA form, the CDR3 reads TGTGCCAGCACGACCATCCAAGAGACCCAGTACTTC.

The chain combines TRBV7-2 with TRBJ2-3; 9 nucleotides line up with TRBD2. The germline CDR1 and CDR2 sequences are SGHTA and FQGNSA. CDR3 length equals 17 residues. V lost 5 bases to trimming and J lost 4 bases; unmatched junction nucleotides: 13. The CDR3 is CASSKAASGAGADTQYF. The CDR3, as DNA: TGTGCCAGCAGCAAAGCGGCTAGCGGGGCGGGGGCAGATACGCAGTATTTT.

This clone was detected only once. The chain combines TRBV5-4 with TRBJ2-7, with D maybe TRBD1 (6 bases). Trimming took off 1 base at V and 2 bases at J, with 19 bases between the two ends. Germline values: CDR1 SGHNT, CDR2 YYREEE (reference sequence). The CDR3 loop spans 17 amino acids. The CDR3 region has the DNA TGTGCCAGCAGCTTGTTGGGTATTCGCGACAGGACCTACGAGCAGTACTTC. Protein: CASSLLGIRDRTYEQYF.

This chain connects TRBV6-6 to TRBJ1-2, with TRBD1 matching 7 bases. Germline assignment: CDR1 MNHNY and CDR2 SVGAGI (reference sequence). CDR3 length: 14 residues. Trimming took 7 bases from V and 2 from J; bases not matched to a gene: 7. DNA of the CDR3: TGTGCCAGCATCAGGGGGGAGGGAAACTATGGCTACACCTTC. This gives the protein CASIRGEGNYGYTF.

This chain connects TRBV6-4 to TRBJ2-3; 9 bases are a match to TRBD1. The germline gives CDR1 MRHNA, CDR2 SNTAGT. The CDR3 totals 14 residues. With V trimmed by 4 bases and J by 2 bases, 1 base remained unmatched. The CDR3 here is CASSGTGDTDTQYF. CDR3 bases: TGTGCCAGCAGTGGGACAGGGGACACAGATACGCAGTATTTT.

The chain is built from TRBV9 and TRBJ2-7; 9 bases map to TRBD1. The length of the CDR3 is 18 residues. Unmatched junction bases numbered 15, after V lost 3 bases and J lost 2 bases. From germline, CDR1 is SGDLS and CDR2 YYNGEE. The CDR3 loop is CASSGPGQGHERAYEQYF. DNA of the CDR3: TGTGCCAGCAGCGGTCCGGGACAGGGTCACGAAAGGGCCTACGAGCAGTACTTC.

This chain joins TRBV20-1 and TRBJ2-1, with D possibly matching TRBD2 (5 bases). The CDR3 spans 10 residues. Trimming cost V 7 bases and J 4 bases, with 5 bases left between them. Looked up from germline, CDR1 is DFQATT and CDR2 is SNEGSKA (reference sequence). Written as DNA, the CDR3 is TGCAGTGGACTATACAATGAGCAGTTCTTC. Translating gives CSGLYNEQFF.

The chain links TRBV19 to TRBJ2-7; TRBD2 aligns across 11 bases. V shed 6 bases, J shed 3 bases, and the junction held 4 bases outside the gene matches. Germline lookup yields CDR1 LNHDA and CDR2 SQIVND (reference sequence). The CDR3 contains 14 residues. CDR3 in DNA: TGTGCCAGTAGCCCGACTAGCGGGGACTACGAGCAGTACTTC. Protein sequence: CASSPTSGDYEQYF.

The chain uses TRBV19 and TRBJ1-6; D unresolved. Germline V lookup: CDR1 LNHDA, CDR2 SQIVND (reference sequence). The germline V and J ends were trimmed by 5 bases and 6 bases, with 14 bases remaining between them. The CDR3 has 15 amino acids. CDR3 region: CASSPLTLGNSPLHF. For the CDR3, the DNA is TGTGCCAGTAGTCCGCTCACCCTGGGTAATTCACCCCTCCACTTT.

The J gene is TRBJ1-5, the V gene TRBV27; D is unresolved. The V and J ends lost 2 bases and 4 bases respectively, with 12 bases between them. The CDR3 runs to 15 residues. The germline gives CDR1 MNHEY, CDR2 SMNVEV (reference sequence). Here the CDR3 reads CASSLTPSPNQPQHF. The CDR3 bases are TGTGCCAGCAGTTTAACCCCCTCCCCGAATCAGCCCCAGCATTTT.

Note on this clone: Other nucleotide sequences from this sample produce the same CDR3. The chain combines TRBV4-1 with TRBJ2-3; 8 positions match TRBD2. The CDR3 sequence is 14 residues long. The germline V gene encodes CDR1 MGHRA and CDR2 YSYEKL. After removal of 1 base from V and 5 bases from J, the junction contained 2 bases not matched to a gene. CDR3 nucleotides: TGCGCCAGCAGCCAAGGGCTAGCGGGAGATACGCAGTATTTT. It codes for CASSQGLAGDTQYF.

The chain carries TRBV2 and TRBJ1-6; D not resolved. This CDR3 has 18 amino acids. Germline V lookup: CDR1 SNHLY, CDR2 FYNNEI. V gave up 3 bases and J gave up 0 bases, with 15 bases separating them. CDR3 sequence reads: CASSDRPGLSSYNSPLHF. DNA of the CDR3: TGTGCCAGCAGTGACAGACCGGGCCTTAGCTCCTATAATTCACCCCTCCACTTT.

This chain connects TRBV7-8 to TRBJ1-1; D uncertain. From germline, CDR1 is SGHVS and CDR2 FQNEAQ. Trimming took 0 bases from V and 1 from J, leaving 9 bases between them. The CDR3 is 15 residues long. CDR3 nucleotide sequence: TGTGCCAGCAGCTTAGCTCGGTGGGGGAACACTGAAGCTTTCTTT. Protein product: CASSLARWGNTEAFF.

The rearrangement links TRBV5-4 to TRBJ2-2; no firm D call. The CDR3 loop spans 14 amino acids. V lost 5 bases and J 0 bases, leaving 8 bases between the germline ends. The germline V gene encodes CDR1 SGHNT and CDR2 YYREEE (reference sequence). The CDR3 here is CASRAGPNTGELFF. DNA for the CDR3: TGTGCCAGCAGGGCAGGCCCGAACACCGGGGAGCTGTTTTTT.

This chain joins TRBV10-3 and TRBJ2-3; the D gene is possibly TRBD1 (6 bases). The CDR3 runs to 15 residues. Trimming took off 5 bases at V and 1 base at J, with 13 bases between the two ends. Germline CDR1 reads ENHRY; CDR2 reads SYGVKD. The DNA for the CDR3 is TGTGCCATCAGTAGGGGTGAGGGGGGCACAGATACGCAGTATTTT. It translates to CAISRGEGGTDTQYF.

The CDR3 region has the DNA TGTGCCAGCAGCTTAACCCCCCAGGGAAGGGAGACCCAGTACTTC. Translation: CASSLTPQGRETQYF. The rearrangement uses TRBV7-9 and TRBJ2-5; perhaps TRBD1 as D (5 bases). V was trimmed by 2 bases and J by 5 bases, leaving 15 bases between them. The CDR3 is made up of 15 amino acids. Germline V gene sequence: CDR1 SEHNR, CDR2 FQNEAQ (reference sequence).

This clone showed up just once. This chain connects TRBV6-5 to TRBJ2-7, with 7 bases matching TRBD1. V gave up 0 bases and J gave up 7 bases; unmatched junction bases: 6. Germline V gene lookup returns CDR1 MNHEY and CDR2 SVGAGI. This CDR3 has 14 residues. The CDR3 sequence: CASSYSRGLREQYF. The CDR3 nucleotides are TGTGCCAGCAGTTACTCCAGGGGGTTAAGGGAGCAGTACTTC.

This chain joins TRBV5-1 and TRBJ2-5, with D possibly TRBD2 on 5 matching bases. CDR1 is SGHRS and CDR2 is YFSETQ in the germline V gene. The CDR3 loop spans 15 amino acids. The ends were cut back, 0 bases at V and 0 bases at J, with 9 bases in the middle. The CDR3 region has the DNA TGCGCCAGCAGCTTGGCTAAGCGGTACCAAGAGACCCAGTACTTC. The encoded protein is CASSLAKRYQETQYF.